Each of the 14 T cell receptor beta chains below was sequenced from the same sample in a study of CD8 T cells in ankylosing spondylitis. From the 5' RACE reads, TCRdb called clonotypes with MiXCR, one entry per CDR3 protein. The repertoire includes 190,000 or so distinct CDR3 sequences, roughly 13% of them detected once, and approximately 15% sits in the top ten. Sequenced input: blood, either unsorted or a sorted T cell fraction (not recorded which). These receptors were collected from a male donor with ankylosing spondylitis or in good health (not recorded which).

The V gene is TRBV27, the J gene TRBJ2-3; the match to TRBD1 covers 9 bases. The CDR3 has 15 amino acids. CDR1 is MNHEY, CDR2 SMNVEV, per germline (reference sequence). Germline trimming cut 6 bases from V and 1 base from J; bases unmatched to any gene: 5. The CDR3 DNA reads TGTGCCAGCAGCCTCCGGGACAGGGGCACAGATACGCAGTATTTT. Amino acids: CASSLRDRGTDTQYF.

There are a few counts of this clonotype. This sequence joins TRBV6-6 and TRBJ2-1; D is ambiguous. This CDR3 region has 12 residues. The V end lost 11 bases, the J end lost 5 bases, and 13 bases lay between the germline ends. In germline, CDR1 is MNHNY, CDR2 SVGAGI (reference sequence). The CDR3 DNA is TGTGCCTCCAGCACGGGTAACAATGAGCAGTTCTTC. Translated, it gives CASSTGNNEQFF.

A few counts support this clonotype. The chain employs TRBV12-3 or TRBV12-4 and TRBJ2-3; 9 nucleotides match TRBD1. The V gene end was trimmed by 5 bases and the J gene end by 8 bases; junction bases not matched to a gene: 17. The length of the CDR3 is 17 residues. The CDR3 DNA sequence: TGTGCCAGCAGTGGCAGGGACAGGGAGGCTCTATTGGGTACGCAGTATTTT. This codes for CASSGRDREALLGTQYF.

This clonotype was detected only a few times. The chain has TRBV7-9 and TRBJ2-1; possibly TRBD1 for D (6 bases). Germline V gene sequence: CDR1 SEHNR, CDR2 FQNEAQ (reference sequence). There are 16 residues in the CDR3. V gave up 5 bases and J gave up 2 bases, with 16 bases separating them. The CDR3 protein is CASSIGVQGAYNEQFF. The CDR3 region has the DNA TGTGCCAGCAGCATAGGAGTACAGGGAGCCTACAATGAGCAGTTCTTC. The whole variable domain, filled in from reference TRBV7-9 and TRBJ2-1, reads DTGVSQNPRHKITKRGQNVTFRCDPISEHNRLYWYRQTLGQGPEFLTYFQNEAQLEKSRLLSDRFSAERPKGSFSTLEIQRTEQGDSAMYLCASSIGVQGAYNEQFFGPGTRLTVL.

This clonotype was observed a few times. The gene calls are TRBV12-3 or TRBV12-4 and TRBJ1-4; no clear D gene. The CDR3 runs 16 residues. Trimming left V 6 bases short and J 6 bases short, with 20 bases between. CDR3 in DNA: TGTGCCAGCAGCAGGACGGCTGGGGAAGAAGATGAAAAACTGTTTTTT. Translation: CASSRTAGEEDEKLFF.

This clonotype has just a few counts. The CDR3 DNA reads TGCGCCAGCAGCTGGGACGCGGGGGGCGGGTACAATGAGCAGTTCTTC. Translation gives CASSWDAGGGYNEQFF. The chain employs TRBV4-1 and TRBJ2-1, with 8 bases aligning to TRBD2. The CDR3 covers 16 residues. Per germline, CDR1 MGHRA and CDR2 YSYEKL. Trimming cost V 5 bases and J 4 bases; bases outside gene matches: 10.

The chain combines TRBV4-1 with TRBJ2-1; D possibly corresponds to TRBD1 (6 bases). Germline values: CDR1 MGHRA, CDR2 YSYEKL. Trimming stripped 3 bases from V and 0 bases from J, with 21 bases between. The CDR3 has 19 residues. Here the CDR3 DNA reads TGCGCCAGCAGCCAGGACGCGACAGGTCCCTTCCGCTCCTACAATGAGCAGTTCTTC. This encodes CASSQDATGPFRSYNEQFF.

The V gene is TRBV20-1, the J gene TRBJ2-5, with TRBD1 matching 8 bases. The CDR3 length is 14 residues. The germline V gene encodes CDR1 DFQATT and CDR2 SNEGSKA (reference sequence). V lost 1 base to trimming and J lost 4 bases; unmatched junction nucleotides: 5. The CDR3 region has the DNA TGCAGTGCTAGAGGGGCAGGGGGCTTAGAGACCCAGTACTTC. Translating gives CSARGAGGLETQYF.

This clonotype was detected ten times or more. The gene calls are TRBV5-1 and TRBJ1-1; the D gene is possibly TRBD1 (6 bases). Germline loops: CDR1 SGHRS, CDR2 YFSETQ. The V end lost 0 bases, the J end lost 5 bases, and 14 bases lay between the germline ends. The CDR3 has 15 residues. For the CDR3, the DNA is TGCGCCAGCAGCTTGGCCGCGGACAGAACGACTGAAGCTTTCTTT. As protein: CASSLAADRTTEAFF.

V usage is TRBV7-9 and J usage is TRBJ2-7; D is unclear. The CDR3 spans 16 residues. Trimming left V 5 bases short and J 1 base short, with 18 bases between. CDR1 and CDR2 from the germline V gene are SEHNR and FQNEAQ (reference sequence). The CDR3 nucleotides read TGTGCCAGCAGCGCCTTATCTCTAGAAGGATCCTACGAGCAGTACTTC. This codes for CASSALSLEGSYEQYF.

The table lists this clonotype with many counts. CDR3 in amino acids: CASSIGLSYEQYF. The CDR3 DNA sequence: TGTGCCAGTAGTATTGGACTCAGCTACGAGCAGTACTTC. This chain uses TRBV19 with TRBJ2-7, with a tentative D call TRBD2 (5 bases). The V end was cut by 3 bases, the J end by 3 bases, with 9 bases between. CDR1 is LNHDA and CDR2 is SQIVND in the germline V gene (reference sequence). The CDR3 totals 13 residues.

This chain joins TRBV5-1 and TRBJ2-1; D may be TRBD1 (5 bases). CDR1 and CDR2 from the germline V gene are SGHRS and YFSETQ. The length of the CDR3 is 14 residues. The V gene lost 3 bases and the J gene lost 8 bases, with 15 bases spanning the gap. CDR3 DNA: TGCGCCAGCAGCTATAGGGGAATGGTGGATGAGCAGTTCTTC. Translated: CASSYRGMVDEQFF.

This clonotype has a handful of counts. The CDR3 region has the DNA TGTGCCAGCAGCTTCGACAGCGGGGGGTACGAGCAGTACTTC. Its translation is CASSFDSGGYEQYF. The chain carries TRBV7-9 and TRBJ2-7; 9 bases match TRBD2. CDR3 length: 14 residues. Germline V gives CDR1 SEHNR, CDR2 FQNEAQ (reference sequence). The junction had 4 bases not matched to a gene; V was cut back by 3 bases and J by 4 bases.

Only a few counts were recorded for this clonotype. V gene TRBV9 combines with J gene TRBJ2-1; TRBD1 matches 9 bases. V lost 4 bases and J lost 7; bases outside the gene matches: 3. The CDR3 covers 13 residues. Per germline, CDR1 SGDLS and CDR2 YYNGEE. The CDR3, as DNA: TGTGCCAGCAGCCGGGACAGGGAGAATGAGCAGTTCTTC. It encodes CASSRDRENEQFF.